This T cell receptor (beta chain) derives from a study of control samples from healthy donors and cancer patients. V lost 0 bases and J 3 bases, leaving 14 bases between the germline ends. Germline V gives CDR1 SEHNR, CDR2 FQNEAQ (reference sequence). This CDR3 comprises 16 residues. This table comes from immunoSEQ multiplex PCR, and its TCRdb copy is limited to in-frame clones, with some not included. The table has 57,000 or so clones, around 90% seen once. This receptor was taken from a man between 60 and 75 years old with colorectal cancer. The V call is TRBV7-9, the J call TRBJ2-5; D may be TRBD1 (6 bases). The sequenced sample consisted of PBMCs. In DNA, the CDR3 is TGTGCCAGCAGCTTAGCGCCTCTCTCAGGGGAAGAGACCCAGTACTTC. This gives the protein CASSLAPLSGEETQYF.